This entry concerns a single T cell receptor beta chain. Its antigen is not identified. Sequencing was performed with immunoSEQ multiplex PCR; in TCRdb, only in-frame clones are kept and a portion is missing. The sample has some 93,000 clones, roughly 90% seen once. The germline gives CDR1 SGHNT, CDR2 YENEEA. The V and J ends lost 1 base and 14 bases, in that order; junction bases with no gene match: 16. The CDR3 is made up of 15 amino acids. This specimen comes from a study of graft-versus-host responses after intestinal transplantation. Turning to the study itself: Transplants given to recipients were multivisceral, liver-intestinal, or isolated intestinal.

Overall study results and limits: GvH clones surfaced in recipient marrow, some emerging earlier in ileum or blood. Patients who carried graft-donor T cell macrochimerism also had high graft-versus-host to host-versus-graft clonal ratios in their allografts.

This chain links TRBV11-3 with TRBJ1-2; 7 nucleotides line up with TRBD1. The sample here was unstimulated CD8+ T cells sorted from spleen or lymph node cells, taken before intestinal transplant. This clonotype was sampled from a human donor who received an intestinal transplant. The CDR3 DNA reads as TGTGCCAGCAGCTTAGGACCTCAACAGGGGTCCGTCGTAACCTTC. Translated, it gives CASSLGPQQGSVVTF.